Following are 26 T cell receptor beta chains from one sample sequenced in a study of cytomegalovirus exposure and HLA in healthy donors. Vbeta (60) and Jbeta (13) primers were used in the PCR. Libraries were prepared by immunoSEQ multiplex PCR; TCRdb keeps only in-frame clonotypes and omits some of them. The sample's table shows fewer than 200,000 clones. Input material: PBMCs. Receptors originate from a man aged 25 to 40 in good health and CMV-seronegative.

The CDR3: CASSLSQGRSGYTF. The CDR3 DNA reads as TGTGCCAGCAGCTTGTCACAGGGGAGGAGTGGCTACACCTTC. The chain combines TRBV5-5 with TRBJ1-2, with 7 bases identical to TRBD1. Losses at the gene ends were 1 base for V and 7 bases for J; bases not matched to a gene: 7. This CDR3 comprises 14 residues. The V gene's germline CDR1 is SGHKS and CDR2 YYEKEE (reference sequence).

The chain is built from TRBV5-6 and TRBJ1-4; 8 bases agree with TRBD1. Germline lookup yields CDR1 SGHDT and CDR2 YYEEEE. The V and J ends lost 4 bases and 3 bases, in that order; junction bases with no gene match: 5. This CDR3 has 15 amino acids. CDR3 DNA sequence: TGTGCCAGCAGCGGACAGACAGGGGCTAATGAAAAACTGTTTTTT. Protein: CASSGQTGANEKLFF.

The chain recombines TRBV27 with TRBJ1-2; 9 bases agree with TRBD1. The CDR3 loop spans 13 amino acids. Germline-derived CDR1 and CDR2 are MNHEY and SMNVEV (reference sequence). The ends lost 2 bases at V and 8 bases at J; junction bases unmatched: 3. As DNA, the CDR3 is TGTGCCAGCAGTTTAGGGACAGGGAACGGCTACACCTTC. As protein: CASSLGTGNGYTF.

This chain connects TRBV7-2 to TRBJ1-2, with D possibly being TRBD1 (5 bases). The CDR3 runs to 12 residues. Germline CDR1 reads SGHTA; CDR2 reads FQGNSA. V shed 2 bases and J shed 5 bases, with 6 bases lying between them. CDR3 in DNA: TGTGCCAGCAGCTTAAGGGGTTATGGCTACACCTTC. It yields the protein CASSLRGYGYTF.

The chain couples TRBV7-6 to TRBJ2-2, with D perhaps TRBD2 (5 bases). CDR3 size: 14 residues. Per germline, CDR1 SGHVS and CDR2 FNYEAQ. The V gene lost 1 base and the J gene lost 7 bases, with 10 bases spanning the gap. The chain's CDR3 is CASSLVAGDGELFF. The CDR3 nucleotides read TGTGCCAGCAGCTTAGTGGCCGGGGACGGGGAGCTGTTTTTT.

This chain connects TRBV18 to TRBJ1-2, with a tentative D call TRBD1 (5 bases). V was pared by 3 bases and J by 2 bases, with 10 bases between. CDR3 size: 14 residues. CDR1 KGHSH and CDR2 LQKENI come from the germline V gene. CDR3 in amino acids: CASSPGGGNYGYTF. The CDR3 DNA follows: TGTGCCAGCTCACCCGGCGGGGGGAACTATGGCTACACCTTC.

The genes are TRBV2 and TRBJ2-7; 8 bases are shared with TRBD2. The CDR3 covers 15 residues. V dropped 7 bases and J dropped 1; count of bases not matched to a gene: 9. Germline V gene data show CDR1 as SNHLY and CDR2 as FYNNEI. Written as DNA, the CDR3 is TGTGCCAGCAACCCTGGCGGGAGGTCATCCTACGAGCAGTACTTC. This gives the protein CASNPGGRSSYEQYF.

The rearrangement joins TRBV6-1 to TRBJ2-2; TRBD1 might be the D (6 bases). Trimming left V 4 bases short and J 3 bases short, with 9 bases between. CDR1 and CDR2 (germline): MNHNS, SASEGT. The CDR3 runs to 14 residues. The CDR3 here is CASSGNRDTGELFF. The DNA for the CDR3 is TGTGCCAGCAGTGGAAACAGGGACACCGGGGAGCTGTTTTTT.

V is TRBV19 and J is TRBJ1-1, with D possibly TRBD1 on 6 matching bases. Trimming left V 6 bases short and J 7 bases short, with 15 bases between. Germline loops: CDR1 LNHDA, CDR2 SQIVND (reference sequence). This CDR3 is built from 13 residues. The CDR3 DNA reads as TGTGCCAGTAGCGCAGGGGTGGACGGTGAAGCTTTCTTT. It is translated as CASSAGVDGEAFF. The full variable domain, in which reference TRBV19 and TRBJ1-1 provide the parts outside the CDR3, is DGGITQSPKYLFRKEGQNVTLSCEQNLNHDAMYWYRQDPGQGLRLIYYSQIVNDFQKGDIAEGYSVSREKKESFPLTVTSAQKNPTAFYLCASSAGVDGEAFFGQGTRLTVV.

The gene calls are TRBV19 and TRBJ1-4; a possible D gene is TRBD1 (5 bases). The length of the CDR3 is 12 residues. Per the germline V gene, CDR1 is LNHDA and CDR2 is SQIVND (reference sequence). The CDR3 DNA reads TGTGTTCTAGGGGCAACTAATGAAAAACTGTTTTTT. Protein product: CVLGATNEKLFF.

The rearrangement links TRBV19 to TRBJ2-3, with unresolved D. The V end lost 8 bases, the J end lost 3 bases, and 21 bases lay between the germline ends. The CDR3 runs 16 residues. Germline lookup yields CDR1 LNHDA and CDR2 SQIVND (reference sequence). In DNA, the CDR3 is TGTGCCAGTCACCCGACCTTCTTCCTAGGTACAGATACGCAGTATTTT. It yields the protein CASHPTFFLGTDTQYF. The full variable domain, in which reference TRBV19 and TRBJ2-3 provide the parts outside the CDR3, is DGGITQSPKYLFRKEGQNVTLSCEQNLNHDAMYWYRQDPGQGLRLIYYSQIVNDFQKGDIAEGYSVSREKKESFPLTVTSAQKNPTAFYLCASHPTFFLGTDTQYFGPGTRLTVL.

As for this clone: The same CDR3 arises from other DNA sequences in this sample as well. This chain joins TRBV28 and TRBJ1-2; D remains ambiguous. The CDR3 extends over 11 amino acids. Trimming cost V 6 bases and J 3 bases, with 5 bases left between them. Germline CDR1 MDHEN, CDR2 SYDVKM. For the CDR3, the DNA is TGTGCCAGCAGCTCTGACTATGGCTACACCTTC. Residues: CASSSDYGYTF.

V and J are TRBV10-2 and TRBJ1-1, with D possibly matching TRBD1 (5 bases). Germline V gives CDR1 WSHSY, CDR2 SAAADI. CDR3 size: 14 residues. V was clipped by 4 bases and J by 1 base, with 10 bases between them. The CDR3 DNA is TGCGCCAGCAGTGTTATAAGGGGGAACACTGAAGCTTTCTTT. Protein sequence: CASSVIRGNTEAFF.

The CDR3: CASSFGSGGLDTQYF. The CDR3 DNA is TGTGCCAGCAGTTTCGGTAGCGGGGGCTTAGATACGCAGTATTTT. The chain employs TRBV6-5 and TRBJ2-3; 9 bases fit TRBD2. This CDR3 has 15 residues. Germline CDR1 and CDR2: MNHEY and SVGAGI. With V trimmed by 4 bases and J by 5 bases, 7 bases remained unmatched.

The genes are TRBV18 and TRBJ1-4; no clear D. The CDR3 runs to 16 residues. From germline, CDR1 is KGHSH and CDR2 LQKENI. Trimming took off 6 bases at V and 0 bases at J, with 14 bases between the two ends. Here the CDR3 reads CASSLNVQPTNEKLFF. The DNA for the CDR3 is TGTGCCAGCTCGCTAAATGTACAGCCAACTAATGAAAAACTGTTTTTT.

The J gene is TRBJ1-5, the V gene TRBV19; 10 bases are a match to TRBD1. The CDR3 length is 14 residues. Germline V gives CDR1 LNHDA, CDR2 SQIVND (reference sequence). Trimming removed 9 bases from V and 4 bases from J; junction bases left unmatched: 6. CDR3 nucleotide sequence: TGTGCCAGCTCCGGGACAGGGGAAAATCAGCCCCAGCATTTT. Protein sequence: CASSGTGENQPQHF.

CDR3 amino acids: CAWVLTGADYEQYF. The CDR3 region has the DNA TGTGCCTGGGTACTTACAGGGGCAGACTACGAGCAGTACTTC. The chain employs TRBV30 and TRBJ2-7, with 7 bases identical to TRBD1. V lost 5 bases, J lost 3 bases, and 10 bases stayed unmatched. The CDR3 extends over 14 amino acids. CDR1 is GTSNPN and CDR2 is SVGIG in the germline V gene (reference sequence).

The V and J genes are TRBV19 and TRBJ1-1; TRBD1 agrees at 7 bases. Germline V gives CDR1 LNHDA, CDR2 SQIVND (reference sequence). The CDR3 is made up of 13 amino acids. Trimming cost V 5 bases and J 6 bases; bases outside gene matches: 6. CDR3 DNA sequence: TGTGCCAGTAGTCCGAACAGGGGATCTGAAGCTTTCTTT. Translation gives CASSPNRGSEAFF.

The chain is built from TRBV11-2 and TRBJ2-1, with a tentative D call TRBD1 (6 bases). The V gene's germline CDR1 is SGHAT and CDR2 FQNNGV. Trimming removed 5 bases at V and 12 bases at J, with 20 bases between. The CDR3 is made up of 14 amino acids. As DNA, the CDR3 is TGTGCCAGCAGCACGGGACACGTTCAGTTGGGGCAGTTCTTC. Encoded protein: CASSTGHVQLGQFF. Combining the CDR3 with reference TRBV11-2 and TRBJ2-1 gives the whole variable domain EAGVAQSPRYKIIEKRQSVAFWCNPISGHATLYWYQQILGQGPKLLIQFQNNGVVDDSQLPKDRFSAERLKGVDSTLKIQPAKLEDSAVYLCASSTGHVQLGQFFGPGTRLTVL.

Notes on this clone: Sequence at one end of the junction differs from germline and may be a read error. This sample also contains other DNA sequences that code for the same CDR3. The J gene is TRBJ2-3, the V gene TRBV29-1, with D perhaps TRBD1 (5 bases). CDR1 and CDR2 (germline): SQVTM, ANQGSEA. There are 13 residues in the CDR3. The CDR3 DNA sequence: TGCAGCGTGTACAGGCCTGACACAGATACGCAGTACTTT. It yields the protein CSVYRPDTDTQYF.

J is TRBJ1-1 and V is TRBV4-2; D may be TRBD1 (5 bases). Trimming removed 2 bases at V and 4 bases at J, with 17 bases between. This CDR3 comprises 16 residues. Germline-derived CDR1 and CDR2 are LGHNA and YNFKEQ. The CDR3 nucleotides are TGTGCCAGCAGCCAACGTCACGCGGGGGTTGGCACTGAAGCTTTCTTT. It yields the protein CASSQRHAGVGTEAFF.

The CDR3 nucleotides are TGCAGCGTTGAGCGGGACGATCACTACGAGCAGTACTTC. Protein product: CSVERDDHYEQYF. The chain is built from TRBV29-1 and TRBJ2-7, with D possibly being TRBD2 (6 bases). The CDR3 sequence is 13 residues long. CDR1 is SQVTM and CDR2 is ANQGSEA in the germline V gene. Deletions cut 3 bases from V and 3 bases from J, with 12 bases between.

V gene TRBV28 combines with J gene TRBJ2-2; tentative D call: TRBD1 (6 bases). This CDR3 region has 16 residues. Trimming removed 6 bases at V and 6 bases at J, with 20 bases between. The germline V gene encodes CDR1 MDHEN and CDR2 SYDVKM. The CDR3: CASSLWHRERPGELFF. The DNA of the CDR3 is TGTGCCAGCAGCCTTTGGCACAGGGAAAGACCCGGGGAGCTGTTTTTT.

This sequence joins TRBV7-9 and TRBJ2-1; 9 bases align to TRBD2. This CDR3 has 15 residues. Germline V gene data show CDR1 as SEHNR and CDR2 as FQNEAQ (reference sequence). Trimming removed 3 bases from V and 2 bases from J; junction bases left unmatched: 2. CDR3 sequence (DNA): TGTGCCAGCAGCTTTGCGGGGGGGCCCTACAATGAGCAGTTCTTC. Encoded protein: CASSFAGGPYNEQFF.

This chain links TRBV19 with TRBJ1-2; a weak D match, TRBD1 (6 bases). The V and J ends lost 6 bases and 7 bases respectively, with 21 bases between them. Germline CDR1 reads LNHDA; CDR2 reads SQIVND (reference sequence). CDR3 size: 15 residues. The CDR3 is CASSLDMNRVGGYTF. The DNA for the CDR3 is TGTGCCAGTAGCCTTGACATGAACAGGGTTGGTGGCTACACCTTC.

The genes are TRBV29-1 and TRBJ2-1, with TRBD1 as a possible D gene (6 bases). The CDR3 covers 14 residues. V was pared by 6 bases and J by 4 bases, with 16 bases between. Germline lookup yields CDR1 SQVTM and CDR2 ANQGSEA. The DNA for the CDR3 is TGCAGCGTCGCAACCGGGACATTATACAATGAGCAGTTCTTC. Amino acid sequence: CSVATGTLYNEQFF.